Sequencing of this T cell receptor beta chain was carried out in a study of beta chain features in type 1 diabetes (dated by TCRdb to 2016 to 2019). With respect to the entire study: Mean age, gender distribution, total cell number and subset yield were not different between patients and healthy donors. Regulatory and stem cell-like memory subsets were isolated from only 8 patients and about eight healthy donors, whereas naive and central memory subsets came from all 28 donors. The study compared TCRB repertoires of sorted circulating CD4+ T cell subsets between recently diagnosed type 1 diabetes patients and matched healthy donors. A total of approximately 99,000,000 sorted cells were examined across all samples, and RNA yield correlated strongly with the number of cells per subset. Results and caveats for the whole study, not just this receptor: At VDJ recombination sites, type 1 diabetes patients had fewer insertions and more deleted nucleotides, which implies abnormalities in thymic rearrangement. Only small numbers of individuals were included in the HLA sub-analyses, which left unresolved whether HLA type had any influence on TCRB rearrangement. The naive, central memory and regulatory TCRB repertoires appeared to resemble one another more closely among patients than among healthy donors. In all four CD4+ subsets, TCRB CDR3 length was moderately but significantly shorter in type 1 diabetes patients. Because cDNA was sequenced instead of genomic DNA, highly expressing activated cells could be over-represented, though the groups showed no difference in activation or CD3 levels. Shorter templates might have been favored by PCR, but patient and control samples were amplified and corrected together, so both groups would have been affected equally by any skew.

All of the isolated RNA was reverse transcribed with the High Capacity cDNA Reverse Transcription Kit, so expressed TCRB transcripts were sequenced. Deep immunoSEQ sequencing was performed on naive, central memory and regulatory T cell samples, with an average of around 3.4 million total reads per sample. After sorted cells were lysed in RLT buffer, RNA was extracted with DNase-treated RNeasy Micro or Mini kits, with the choice depending on cell number. Each cell subset was processed separately to prevent cross-contamination, with patient and healthy donor samples processed together. Using the immunoSEQ multiplex PCR, TCRB sequences were amplified from cDNA into 87-bp fragments spanning the CDR3 region. Amplicons were sequenced on the Illumina HiSeq platform. Per the authors' processing: PCR bias was corrected computationally using synthetic template baselines, and reads within Hamming distance 2 were collapsed, with unmergeable singletons discarded. Reads were aligned to IMGT to assign V, D and J genes, CDR3 length, and insertions or deletions at six rearrangement sites. Clonotype counts were normalized to sorted cell number within each subset before computing true diversity and Gini coefficients with the tcR R package. The overlap coefficient, calculated on TCRB nucleotide sequences, was used to quantify repertoire sharing. Out-of-frame TCRB sequences from naive cells were analyzed to stand in for the pre-selection repertoire. TCRdb carries this immuneACCESS record with in-frame sequences only. Its versions omit some clonotypes, under half of them owing to an unresolved V gene in the studies checked, with the rest unexplained. That table is the source of V, J and clone size, and D and trimming were worked out from the DNA. Here the sample has roughly 700,000 clones; around an eighth occur a single time. 0.02% to 0.025% of the sample rests with the top ten.

A remark on this clone: Its specific antigen is unknown. No much larger clone exists at a distance of one base, and base qualities are not known.

A single peripheral blood draw of about 116 mL on average was collected from each donor into heparinised tubes. Using a panel that included CD45RO, CCR7, CD25, CD127, CD95 and CD27, naive, central memory, regulatory and stem cell-like memory CD4+ T cells were sorted on a BD FACSAria II. Purity was above 98% for every sorted population. PBMCs were isolated immediately by Lymphoprep density gradient centrifugation and stained directly without culture. So that batch effects would be minimized, each experiment stained and sorted samples in pairs, pairing one healthy donor with one patient. The material sequenced was naive CD4+ T cells from blood. What the cell subset or site label conveys for this sample: true naive CD4+ T cells. The receptor's source is a man between 18 and 35 years old with type 1 diabetes.

DNA sequence: TGCGCCAGCAGCCCTGGCAGGGACAGTAACCTCCAAGAGACCCAGTACTTC. Its coded protein is CASSPGRDSNLQETQYF. This sequence uses TRBV5-1 and TRBJ2-5; TRBD1 lines up with 7 middle nucleotides. After removal of 4 bases from V and 1 base from J, the junction retains 13 bases not matched to a gene. CDR3 length: 17 amino acids, cysteine to phenylalanine. Only CDR3 DNA is held: 51 bases, read in frame from base 1. Based on the germline V gene, the CDR1 and CDR2 sequences are SGHRS and YFSETQ.